The 22 T cell receptor beta chains given below trace back to one sample, sequenced in a study of blood T cell repertoires in COVID-19. Measured with immunoSEQ multiplex PCR; TCRdb has only the in-frame clones, and not every one. The sample contains over 450,000 clones, 85% to 90% of which appear only once. Sequencing was done on a sample of peripheral blood. Receptors originate from a woman aged 45-65 years with COVID-19, enrolled during active disease.

The chain couples TRBV9 to TRBJ1-4; 10 nucleotides match TRBD1. Germline CDR1 reads SGDLS; CDR2 reads YYNGEE. The CDR3 length is 15 residues. The trim removed 3 bases at V and 6 bases at J, leaving 5 bases unmatched. The CDR3 region is CASSARQGADEKLFF. The CDR3 DNA follows: TGTGCCAGCAGCGCCAGACAGGGGGCCGATGAAAAACTGTTTTTT.

The chain employs TRBV2 and TRBJ2-7, with D possibly being TRBD2 (6 bases). V dropped 3 bases and J dropped 5 bases, with 8 bases sitting between them. CDR1 and CDR2 from the germline V gene are SNHLY and FYNNEI. This CDR3 has 12 residues. CDR3 amino acids: CASSEGGHEQYF. CDR3 DNA: TGTGCCAGCAGTGAGGGGGGACACGAGCAGTACTTC. Drawing the rest from reference TRBV2 and TRBJ2-7, the complete variable domain is EPEVTQTPSHQVTQMGQEVILRCVPISNHLYFYWYRQILGQKVEFLVSFYNNEISEKSEIFDDQFSVERPDGSNFTLKIRSTKLEDSAMYFCASSEGGHEQYFGPGTRLTVT.

CDR3 bases: TGTGCCAGCACACTTTCCGGGACAGACACTGAAGCTTTCTTT. Its protein is CASTLSGTDTEAFF. This chain connects TRBV21-1 to TRBJ1-1; the table's D gene call, TRBD1, was not cross checked with the DNA. TRBV21-1 represents a pseudogene. This CDR3 has 14 residues.

This chain joins TRBV5-6 and TRBJ2-1; TRBD2 matches at 7 bases. This CDR3 is 16 amino acids long. The germline V gene has CDR1 SGHDT and CDR2 YYEEEE. V shed 4 bases, J shed 3 bases, and the junction held 10 bases outside the gene matches. The DNA of the CDR3 is TGTGCCAGCAGCCCCCTCGGGGAGGGCCGCTACAATGAGCAGTTCTTC. This codes for CASSPLGEGRYNEQFF.

This clone came up a few times. The chain is built from TRBV29-1 and TRBJ1-1; no clear D. V lost 2 bases and J lost 1, with 11 bases in between. The CDR3 covers 14 residues. Per germline, CDR1 SQVTM and CDR2 ANQGSEA. In nucleotides, the CDR3 is TGCAGCGTTGAAAAGGAGGTTGGGAACACTGAAGCTTTCTTT. Translation: CSVEKEVGNTEAFF.

This clone was counted a single time. The rearrangement uses TRBV29-1 and TRBJ2-1; 9 bases are a match to TRBD1. CDR3 length: 16 amino acids. After removal of 5 bases from V and 8 bases from J, the junction contained 16 bases not matched to a gene. The germline CDR1 and CDR2 sequences are SQVTM and ANQGSEA. The CDR3 nucleotides read TGCAGCGTTAAAAACCCGGGACAGGGTTCCTTGGATGAGCAGTTCTTC. Amino acids: CSVKNPGQGSLDEQFF.

The CDR3 region has the DNA TGTGCCAGCACCCGACAGGGTATCGTCAATGAGCAGTTCTTC. Translated, it gives CASTRQGIVNEQFF. The rearrangement uses TRBV7-9 and TRBJ2-1; TRBD1 matches 7 bases. The junction had 9 bases not matched to a gene; V was cut back by 7 bases and J by 6 bases. The CDR3 runs to 14 residues. The V gene's germline CDR1 is SEHNR and CDR2 FQNEAQ (reference sequence).

The chain links TRBV29-1 to TRBJ1-2; D not certain. The V and J ends lost 3 bases and 6 bases respectively, with 17 bases between them. CDR1 is SQVTM and CDR2 is ANQGSEA in the germline V gene. CDR3 length: 14 residues. The CDR3 protein is CSVDEIIIGDGYTF. CDR3 bases: TGCAGCGTTGACGAGATTATAATCGGGGATGGCTACACCTTC.

The chain employs TRBV5-1 and TRBJ1-1; D gene ambiguous. The germline CDR1 and CDR2 sequences are SGHRS and YFSETQ. V lost 0 bases to trimming and J lost 1 base, with 19 bases between them. The CDR3 has 18 residues. The CDR3 is CASSLGGGHTLTNTEAFF. CDR3 coding DNA: TGCGCCAGCAGCTTGGGAGGCGGGCACACACTTACGAACACTGAAGCTTTCTTT.

The V and J genes are TRBV19 and TRBJ1-6, with unresolved D. Germline CDR1 and CDR2: LNHDA and SQIVND (reference sequence). CDR3 size: 12 residues. V was shortened by 1 base and J by 9 bases, with 4 bases between the two germline ends. In DNA form, the CDR3 reads TGTGCCAGTAGTATAGGGGCTTCACCCCTCCACTTT. Protein: CASSIGASPLHF.

The rearrangement joins TRBV21-1 to TRBJ1-5. TRBV21-1 is described as a pseudogene. The CDR3 loop spans 20 amino acids. The CDR3 region is CASSKTTFSGGKTLNQPQHF. CDR3 DNA sequence: TGTGCCAGCAGCAAAACCACCTTCTCGGGAGGGAAGACTCTCAATCAGCCCCAGCATTTT.

V and J are TRBV19 and TRBJ1-6; D may be TRBD1 (5 bases). The CDR3 covers 15 residues. Germline V gene data show CDR1 as LNHDA and CDR2 as SQIVND (reference sequence). The ends were cut back, 0 bases at V and 8 bases at J, with 11 bases in the middle. This CDR3 reads CASSIEVQGHSPLHF. Here the CDR3 DNA reads TGTGCCAGTAGTATAGAGGTCCAGGGTCATTCACCCCTCCACTTT.

This sequence joins TRBV6-5 and TRBJ1-2, with TRBD1 as a possible D gene (5 bases). Germline assignment: CDR1 MNHEY and CDR2 SVGAGI. The germline V and J ends were trimmed by 4 bases and 3 bases, with 12 bases remaining between them. The CDR3 has 14 residues. CDR3 sequence (DNA): TGTGCCAGCAGTTCATCCAGGGTGTACTATGGCTACACCTTC. Protein sequence: CASSSSRVYYGYTF.

The V gene is TRBV19, the J gene TRBJ1-1; D unclear. With 6 bases removed from V and 1 base from J, the gap between germline ends came to 9 bases. This CDR3 comprises 13 residues. Germline V gives CDR1 LNHDA, CDR2 SQIVND (reference sequence). CDR3 sequence: CASSDLPNTEAFF. The CDR3 coding sequence is TGTGCCAGTAGCGATCTACCGAACACTGAAGCTTTCTTT.

The CDR3 region is CASSDLGPSYNSPLHF. The CDR3 coding sequence is TGCGCCAGCAGTGATTTGGGGCCGTCCTATAATTCACCCCTCCACTTT. The rearrangement uses TRBV10-1 and TRBJ1-6; D is perhaps TRBD1 (5 bases). V was cut by 3 bases and J by 1 base, with 10 bases left in between. This CDR3 is built from 16 residues. Germline CDR1 is WNHNN and CDR2 is SYGVQD (reference sequence).

The V gene is TRBV6-5, the J gene TRBJ1-1; 7 nucleotides line up with TRBD1. The germline gives CDR1 MNHEY, CDR2 SVGAGI. Trimming at V came to 6 bases and at J to 5 bases, leaving 6 bases not matched to a gene. The CDR3 length is 13 residues. DNA for the CDR3: TGTGCCAGCAGCAGGGGGGTTAGAACTGAAGCTTTCTTT. Amino acid sequence: CASSRGVRTEAFF.

This chain connects TRBV7-9 to TRBJ1-3; TRBD1 agrees at 7 bases. Germline V lookup: CDR1 SEHNR, CDR2 FQNEAQ (reference sequence). The CDR3 loop spans 14 amino acids. V dropped 6 bases and J dropped 2; count of bases not matched to a gene: 4. The DNA for the CDR3 is TGTGCCAGCAGTAACAGGGGAGCTGGAAACACCATATATTTT. This gives the protein CASSNRGAGNTIYF.

V and J are TRBV6-4 and TRBJ2-3; the D gene is possibly TRBD1 (5 bases). This CDR3 is 14 amino acids long. Germline V gene data show CDR1 as MRHNA and CDR2 as SNTAGT. Trimming shortened V by 3 bases and J by 2 bases, and 9 bases separated the two germline ends. In DNA, the CDR3 is TGTGCCAGCAGTGAGTCAGGGTTCACAGATACGCAGTATTTT. Amino acid sequence: CASSESGFTDTQYF.

The rearrangement joins TRBV28 to TRBJ2-1, with D maybe TRBD1 (7 bases). This CDR3 is built from 12 residues. Germline loops: CDR1 MDHEN, CDR2 SYDVKM. Trimming left V 11 bases short and J 15 bases short, with 23 bases between. The CDR3 region has the DNA TGTGCCTCAAGTTCAGCAGGGGGGCGACGGTTCTTC. Its protein product is CASSSAGGRRFF.

The chain uses TRBV19 and TRBJ1-5; 9 nucleotides line up with TRBD1. V lost 3 bases and J lost 5; bases outside the gene matches: 2. Germline CDR1 is LNHDA and CDR2 is SQIVND (reference sequence). The CDR3 consists of 14 residues. CDR3 bases: TGTGCCAGTAGTATCGACAGGGGGGATCAGCCCCAGCATTTT. Its translation is CASSIDRGDQPQHF.

The chain joins TRBV6-5 to TRBJ2-7; 8 nucleotides match TRBD1. V shed 6 bases and J 2 bases; nucleotides not matched to a gene: 9. Looked up from germline, CDR1 is MNHEY and CDR2 is SVGAGI. This CDR3 is built from 15 residues. The DNA for the CDR3 is TGTGCCAGCAGCCACCGGGACAGGCTCACCTACGAGCAGTACTTC. Amino acids: CASSHRDRLTYEQYF.

This sequence joins TRBV5-1 and TRBJ1-2, with TRBD1 matching 11 bases. Germline V lookup: CDR1 SGHRS, CDR2 YFSETQ. The CDR3 consists of 13 residues. Trimming cost V 3 bases and J 6 bases; bases outside gene matches: 1. The CDR3 DNA follows: TGCGCCAGCAGCTGGGACAGGGGGGATGGCTACACCTTC. Translating it yields CASSWDRGDGYTF. The full variable domain, completed using reference TRBV5-1 and TRBJ1-2, is KAGVTQTPRYLIKTRGQQVTLSCSPISGHRSVSWYQQTPGQGLQFLFEYFSETQRNKGNFPGRFSGRQFSNSRSEMNVSTLELGDSALYLCASSWDRGDGYTFGSGTRLTVV.